The clone carrying this T cell receptor (beta chain) was observed many times. Gene-specific TRAV and TRBV primers were used for first-strand cDNA, covering alpha and beta chains. TCRs were put through 20 to 25 PCR cycles of amplification with Phusion. A constant-region primer and the V-primer adapter served as the primer pair. TCRdb re-called the reads with MiXCR, one entry per CDR3 protein. In the table there are under 110,000 distinct CDR3 sequences, more than 20% of which are singletons. This sample is drawn from a study of low-dose radiotherapy and immunotherapy resistance in tumors. Looking at the study overall: Cohort 1 was treated with 0.5 Gy per fraction at 2-week intervals, amounting to 6.5 Gy overall.

The CDR3 spans 14 residues. Trimming left V 0 bases short and J 9 bases short, with 12 bases between. CDR1 is LGHDT, CDR2 YNNKEL, per germline (reference sequence). The time point: after trial treatment. Treatment meaning: LDRT plus nivolumab, ipilimumab, low-dose cyclophosphamide and aspirin (RACIN trial). Donors were dosed with nivolumab and ipilimumab; they also received aspirin, low-dose cyclophosphamide and low-dose radiotherapy. This sample comprised PBMCs, obtained after low-dose radiotherapy plus immunotherapy. The chain combines TRBV3-1 with TRBJ2-1; D is undetermined. The TCR comes from a male donor with prostate cancer. CDR3 amino acids: CASSQEPQASEQFF. CDR3 coding DNA: TGTGCCAGCAGCCAAGAACCCCAAGCGTCTGAGCAGTTCTTC.